Below, one T cell receptor beta chain is given with its context. Its matching antigen is unknown. This sample stems from a study of cytotoxic CD8 clonotypes in ibrutinib-treated CLL. Broader study findings: Public clonotypes were uncommon and contracted or stayed stable on treatment.

Here immunoSEQ multiplex PCR was the method, and the copy in TCRdb shows in-frame clones only, minus some. The sample records 270,000 or so clones, roughly three quarters being singletons. With 4 bases removed from V and 7 bases from J, the gap between germline ends came to 14 bases. Germline V gene lookup returns CDR1 SGHRS and CDR2 YFSETQ. CDR3 length: 13 amino acids. This material consisted of PBMCs, taken at disease progression, from a patient treated with ibrutinib. The V and J genes are TRBV5-1 and TRBJ1-2, with no clear D. The source is a human donor with chronic lymphocytic leukemia. CDR3 in amino acids: CASSPAGSGGYTF. Here the CDR3 DNA reads TGCGCCAGCAGCCCTGCAGGATCCGGTGGCTACACCTTC. Variable domain in full (rest from reference TRBV5-1 and TRBJ1-2): KAGVTQTPRYLIKTRGQQVTLSCSPISGHRSVSWYQQTPGQGLQFLFEYFSETQRNKGNFPGRFSGRQFSNSRSEMNVSTLELGDSALYLCASSPAGSGGYTFGSGTRLTVV.